The subject of this entry is one TCR beta chain. What it binds is not known. The sample comes from a study of T cell responses to AZD1222 COVID-19 vaccine. Study outcomes and limitations: Seropositive AZD1222 recipients at baseline numbered only five or six. Donors in the cohort were predominantly white British and more often female, and clonal diversity was possibly underestimated. Spike as a whole was targeted by vaccine-associated CD4 TCRs, dominant at 160-218 and 743-854. A reported finding is that nearly half of spike-specific TCRs target unmutated variant regions.

The method was immunoSEQ multiplex PCR; TCRdb's version includes in-frame clones alone and lacks a portion of them. The repertoire holds some 130,000 clones, approximately 94% seen once, with under 4% in the top ten. Germline V gives CDR1 LNHDA, CDR2 SQIVND (reference sequence). The CDR3 totals 11 residues. V lost 9 bases and J 6 bases, leaving 11 bases between the germline ends. This clonotype was obtained from an adult in good health. The rearrangement uses TRBV19 and TRBJ1-1; D might be TRBD1 (5 bases). This material consisted of peripheral blood, taken on day 0 of AZD1222 vaccination. The CDR3 here is CASLRGAEAFF. CDR3 sequence (DNA): TGTGCCAGCCTGCGAGGGGCTGAAGCTTTCTTT. Using reference TRBV19 and TRBJ1-1 for the parts outside the CDR3, the full variable domain is DGGITQSPKYLFRKEGQNVTLSCEQNLNHDAMYWYRQDPGQGLRLIYYSQIVNDFQKGDIAEGYSVSREKKESFPLTVTSAQKNPTAFYLCASLRGAEAFFGQGTRLTVV.